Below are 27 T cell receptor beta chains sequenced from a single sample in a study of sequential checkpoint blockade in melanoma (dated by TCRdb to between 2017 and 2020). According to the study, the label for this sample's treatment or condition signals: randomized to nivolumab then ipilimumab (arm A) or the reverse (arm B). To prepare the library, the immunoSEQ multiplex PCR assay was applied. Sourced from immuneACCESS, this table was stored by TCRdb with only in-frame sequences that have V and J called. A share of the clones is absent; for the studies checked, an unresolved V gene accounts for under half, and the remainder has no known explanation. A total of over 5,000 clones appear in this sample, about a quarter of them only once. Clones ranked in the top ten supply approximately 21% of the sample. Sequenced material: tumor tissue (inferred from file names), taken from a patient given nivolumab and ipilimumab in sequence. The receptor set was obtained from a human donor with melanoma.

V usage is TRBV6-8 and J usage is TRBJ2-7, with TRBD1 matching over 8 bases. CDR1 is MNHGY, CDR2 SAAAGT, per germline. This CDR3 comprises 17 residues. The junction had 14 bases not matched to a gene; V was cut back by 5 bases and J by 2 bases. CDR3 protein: CASSGRRSRDRTYEQYF. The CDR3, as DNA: TGTGCCAGCAGTGGGAGGAGGAGCCGGGACAGGACCTACGAGCAGTACTTC.

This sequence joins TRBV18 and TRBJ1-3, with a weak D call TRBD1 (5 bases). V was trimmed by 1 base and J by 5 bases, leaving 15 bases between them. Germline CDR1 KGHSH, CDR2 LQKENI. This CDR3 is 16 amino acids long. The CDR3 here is CASSPLPPQGRNTIYF. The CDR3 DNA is TGTGCCAGCTCACCACTCCCCCCCCAGGGCAGAAACACCATATATTTT. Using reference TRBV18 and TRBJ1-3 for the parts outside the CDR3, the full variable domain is NAGVMQNPRHLVRRRGQEARLRCSPMKGHSHVYWYRQLPEEGLKFMVYLQKENIIDESGMPKERFSAEFPKEGPSILRIQQVVRGDSAAYFCASSPLPPQGRNTIYFGEGSWLTVV.

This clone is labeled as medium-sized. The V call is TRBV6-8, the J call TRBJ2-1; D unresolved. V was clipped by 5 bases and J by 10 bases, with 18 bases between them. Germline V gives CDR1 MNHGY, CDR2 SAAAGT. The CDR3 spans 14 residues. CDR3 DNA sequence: TGTGCCAGCAGTCGCGGCCCAGACCGCTACGAGCAGTTCTTC. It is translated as CASSRGPDRYEQFF.

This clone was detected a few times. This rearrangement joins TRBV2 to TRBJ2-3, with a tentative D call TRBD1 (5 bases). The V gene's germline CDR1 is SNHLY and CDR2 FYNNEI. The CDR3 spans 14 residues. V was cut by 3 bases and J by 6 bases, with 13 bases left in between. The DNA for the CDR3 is TGTGCCAGCAGTGAGTTAGGGGTACAGGATACGCAGTATTTT. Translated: CASSELGVQDTQYF.

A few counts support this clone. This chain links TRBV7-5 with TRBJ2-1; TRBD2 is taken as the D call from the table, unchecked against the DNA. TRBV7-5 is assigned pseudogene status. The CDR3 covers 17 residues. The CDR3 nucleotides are TGTGCCAGCAGCACGACTCGGGGACTAGGCGCCGTCAATGAGCAGTTCTTC. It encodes CASSTTRGLGAVNEQFF.

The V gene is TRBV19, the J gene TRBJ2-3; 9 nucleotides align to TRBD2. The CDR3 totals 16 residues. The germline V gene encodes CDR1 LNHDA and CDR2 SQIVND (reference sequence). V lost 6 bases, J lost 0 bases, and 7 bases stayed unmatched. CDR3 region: CASRQPSGTSTDTQYF. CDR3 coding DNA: TGTGCCAGTAGGCAACCTAGCGGGACAAGCACAGATACGCAGTATTTT. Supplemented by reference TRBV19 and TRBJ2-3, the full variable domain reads DGGITQSPKYLFRKEGQNVTLSCEQNLNHDAMYWYRQDPGQGLRLIYYSQIVNDFQKGDIAEGYSVSREKKESFPLTVTSAQKNPTAFYLCASRQPSGTSTDTQYFGPGTRLTVL.

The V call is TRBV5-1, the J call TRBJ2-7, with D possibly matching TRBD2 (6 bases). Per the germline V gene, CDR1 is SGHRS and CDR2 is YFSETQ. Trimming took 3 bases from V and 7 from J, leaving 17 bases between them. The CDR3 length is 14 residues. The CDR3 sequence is CASSSDTQGREQYF. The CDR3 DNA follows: TGCGCCAGCAGCTCCGACACCCAAGGGAGGGAGCAGTACTTC. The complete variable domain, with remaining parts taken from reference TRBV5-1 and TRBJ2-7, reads KAGVTQTPRYLIKTRGQQVTLSCSPISGHRSVSWYQQTPGQGLQFLFEYFSETQRNKGNFPGRFSGRQFSNSRSEMNVSTLELGDSALYLCASSSDTQGREQYFGPGTRLTVT.

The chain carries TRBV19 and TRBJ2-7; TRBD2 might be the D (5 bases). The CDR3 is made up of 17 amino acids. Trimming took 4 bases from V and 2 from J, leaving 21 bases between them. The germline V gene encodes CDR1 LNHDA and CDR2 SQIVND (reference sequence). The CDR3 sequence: CASSRVGGGLGTYEQYF. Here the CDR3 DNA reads TGTGCCAGTAGTAGGGTGGGCGGCGGGCTTGGGACCTACGAGCAGTACTTC.

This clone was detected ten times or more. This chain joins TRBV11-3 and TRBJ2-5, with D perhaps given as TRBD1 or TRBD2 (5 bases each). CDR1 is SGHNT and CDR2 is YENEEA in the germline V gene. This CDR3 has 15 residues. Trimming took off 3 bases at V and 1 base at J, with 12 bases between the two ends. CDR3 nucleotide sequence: TGTGCCAGCAGCTTGGTATCAGGGACCCAAGAGACCCAGTACTTC. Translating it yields CASSLVSGTQETQYF.

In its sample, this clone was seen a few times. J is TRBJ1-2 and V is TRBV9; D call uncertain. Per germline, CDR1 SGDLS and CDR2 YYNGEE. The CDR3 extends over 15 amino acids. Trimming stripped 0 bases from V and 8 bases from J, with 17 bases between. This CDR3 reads CASSVGGSALRGYTF. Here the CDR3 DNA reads TGTGCCAGCAGCGTAGGAGGCAGCGCCCTTCGGGGCTACACCTTC.

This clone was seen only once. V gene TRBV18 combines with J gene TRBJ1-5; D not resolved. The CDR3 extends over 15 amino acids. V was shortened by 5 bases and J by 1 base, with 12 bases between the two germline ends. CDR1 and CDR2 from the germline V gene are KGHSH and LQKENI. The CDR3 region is CASSGPPGSNQPQHF. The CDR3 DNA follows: TGTGCCAGCTCAGGGCCCCCCGGAAGCAATCAGCCCCAGCATTTT.

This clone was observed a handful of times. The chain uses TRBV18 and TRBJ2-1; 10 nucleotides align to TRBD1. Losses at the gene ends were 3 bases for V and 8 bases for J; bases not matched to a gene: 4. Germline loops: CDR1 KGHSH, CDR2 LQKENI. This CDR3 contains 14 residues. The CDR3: CASSPTGGSDEQFF. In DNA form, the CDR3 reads TGTGCCAGCTCACCGACAGGGGGCAGCGATGAGCAGTTCTTC. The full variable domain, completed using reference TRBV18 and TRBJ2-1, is NAGVMQNPRHLVRRRGQEARLRCSPMKGHSHVYWYRQLPEEGLKFMVYLQKENIIDESGMPKERFSAEFPKEGPSILRIQQVVRGDSAAYFCASSPTGGSDEQFFGPGTRLTVL.

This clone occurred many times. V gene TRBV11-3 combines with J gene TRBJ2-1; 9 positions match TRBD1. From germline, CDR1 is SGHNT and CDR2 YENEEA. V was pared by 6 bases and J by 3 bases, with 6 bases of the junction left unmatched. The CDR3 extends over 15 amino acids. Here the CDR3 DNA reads TGTGCCAGCAGTTCCGGGACAGGGATCTACAATGAGCAGTTCTTC. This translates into CASSSGTGIYNEQFF.

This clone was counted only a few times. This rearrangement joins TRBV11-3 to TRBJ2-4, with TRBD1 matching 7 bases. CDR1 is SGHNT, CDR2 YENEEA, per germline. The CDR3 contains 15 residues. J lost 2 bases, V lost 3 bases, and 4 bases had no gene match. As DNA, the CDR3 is TGTGCCAGCAGCTTTCGGGACAGAACCAAAAACATTCAGTACTTC. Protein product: CASSFRDRTKNIQYF.

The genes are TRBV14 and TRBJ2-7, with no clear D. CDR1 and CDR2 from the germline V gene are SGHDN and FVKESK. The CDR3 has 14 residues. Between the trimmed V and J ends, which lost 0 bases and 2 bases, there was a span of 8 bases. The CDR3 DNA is TGTGCCAGCAGCCAAGACGGAGCTACCTACGAGCAGTACTTC. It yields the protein CASSQDGATYEQYF.

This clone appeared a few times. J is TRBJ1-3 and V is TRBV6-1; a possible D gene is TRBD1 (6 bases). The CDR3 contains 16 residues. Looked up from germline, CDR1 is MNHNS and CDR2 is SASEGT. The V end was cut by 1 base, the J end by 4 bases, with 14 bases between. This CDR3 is CASSEGWTALGNTIYF. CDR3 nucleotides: TGTGCCAGCAGTGAAGGTTGGACAGCCCTGGGAAACACCATATATTTT.

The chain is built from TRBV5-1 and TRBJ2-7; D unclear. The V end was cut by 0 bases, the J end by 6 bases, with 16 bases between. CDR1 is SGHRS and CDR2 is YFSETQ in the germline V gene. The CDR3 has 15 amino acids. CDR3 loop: CASSLEAWEGSEQYF. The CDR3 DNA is TGCGCCAGCAGCTTGGAGGCGTGGGAAGGATCCGAGCAGTACTTC.

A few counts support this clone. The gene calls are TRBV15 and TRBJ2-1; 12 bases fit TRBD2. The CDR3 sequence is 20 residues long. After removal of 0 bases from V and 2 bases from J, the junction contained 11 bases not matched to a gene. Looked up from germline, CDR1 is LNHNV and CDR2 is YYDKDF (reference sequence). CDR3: CATSRDLLGGTSGPYNEQFF. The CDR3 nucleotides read TGTGCCACCAGCAGAGATTTATTGGGCGGGACTAGCGGGCCCTACAATGAGCAGTTCTTC.

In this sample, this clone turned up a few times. The CDR3 coding sequence is TGTGCCAGCAGTTACCTAGGGGGGCGCAAAAACATTCAGTACTTC. Protein product: CASSYLGGRKNIQYF. The chain links TRBV6-8 to TRBJ2-4; tentatively, D is TRBD1 or TRBD2 (6 bases each). V was trimmed by 2 bases and J by 3 bases, leaving 11 bases between them. Germline V gene sequence: CDR1 MNHGY, CDR2 SAAAGT. This CDR3 spans 15 amino acids.

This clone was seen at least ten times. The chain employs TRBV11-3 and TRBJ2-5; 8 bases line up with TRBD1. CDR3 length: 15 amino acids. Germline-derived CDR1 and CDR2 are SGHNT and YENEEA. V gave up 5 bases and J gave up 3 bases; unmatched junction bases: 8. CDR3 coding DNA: TGTGCCAGCAGCGCGACAGGGGCGCTGGAAGAGACCCAGTACTTC. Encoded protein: CASSATGALEETQYF.

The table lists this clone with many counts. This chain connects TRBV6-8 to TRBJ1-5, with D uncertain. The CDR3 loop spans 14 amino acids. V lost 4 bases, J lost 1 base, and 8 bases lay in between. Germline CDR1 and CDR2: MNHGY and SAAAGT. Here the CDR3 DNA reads TGTGCCAGCAGTTTTCAACCAAGCAATCAGCCCCAGCATTTT. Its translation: CASSFQPSNQPQHF.

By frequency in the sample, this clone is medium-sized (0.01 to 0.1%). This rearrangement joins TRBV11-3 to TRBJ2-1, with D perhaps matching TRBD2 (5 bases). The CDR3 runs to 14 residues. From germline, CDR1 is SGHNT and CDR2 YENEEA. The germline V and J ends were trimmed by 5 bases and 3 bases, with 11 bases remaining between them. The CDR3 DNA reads TGTGCCAGCAGCCGTGGCGCGGGCTACAATGAGCAGTTCTTC. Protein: CASSRGAGYNEQFF. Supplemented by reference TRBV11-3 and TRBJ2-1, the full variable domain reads EAGVVQSPRYKIIEKKQPVAFWCNPISGHNTLYWYLQNLGQGPELLIRYENEEAVDDSQLPKDRFSAERLKGVDSTLKIQPAELGDSAVYLCASSRGAGYNEQFFGPGTRLTVL.

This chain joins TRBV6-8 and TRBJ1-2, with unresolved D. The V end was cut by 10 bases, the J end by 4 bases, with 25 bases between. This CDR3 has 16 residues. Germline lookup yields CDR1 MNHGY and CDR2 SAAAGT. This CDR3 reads CATFGSGERPSYGYTF. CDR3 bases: TGTGCCACCTTCGGATCAGGAGAACGGCCCTCCTATGGCTACACCTTC.

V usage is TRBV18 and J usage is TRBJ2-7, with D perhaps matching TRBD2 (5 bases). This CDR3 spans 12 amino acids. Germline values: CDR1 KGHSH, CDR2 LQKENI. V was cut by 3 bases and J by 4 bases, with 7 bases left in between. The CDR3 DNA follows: TGTGCCAGCTCACCCGAGGGATACGAGCAGTACTTC. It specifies CASSPEGYEQYF.

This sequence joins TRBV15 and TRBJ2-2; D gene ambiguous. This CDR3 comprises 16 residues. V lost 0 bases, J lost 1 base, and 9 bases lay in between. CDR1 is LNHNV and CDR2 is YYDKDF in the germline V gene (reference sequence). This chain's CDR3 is CATSRDARRNTGELFF. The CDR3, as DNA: TGTGCCACCAGCAGAGATGCGCGGAGGAACACCGGGGAGCTGTTTTTT.

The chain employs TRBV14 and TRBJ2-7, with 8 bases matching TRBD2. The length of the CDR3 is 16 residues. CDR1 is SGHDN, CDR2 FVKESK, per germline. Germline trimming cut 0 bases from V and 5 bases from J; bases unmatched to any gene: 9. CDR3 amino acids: CASSQDPGLGVHEQYF. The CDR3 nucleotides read TGTGCCAGCAGCCAAGATCCGGGACTAGGGGTCCACGAGCAGTACTTC.

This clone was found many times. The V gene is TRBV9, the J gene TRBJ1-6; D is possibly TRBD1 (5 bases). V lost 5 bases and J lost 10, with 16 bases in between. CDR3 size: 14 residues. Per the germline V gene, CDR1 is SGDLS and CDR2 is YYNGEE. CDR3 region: CASSELGARSPLHF. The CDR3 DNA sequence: TGTGCCAGCAGTGAACTAGGGGCGCGATCACCCCTCCACTTT.